Listed here are 29 T cell receptor beta chains from one sample, sequenced in a study of T cell responses to AZD1222 COVID-19 vaccine. Sequenced by immunoSEQ multiplex PCR; TCRdb stores in-frame clones only, minus some. The sample lists fewer than 120,000 clones; roughly nine tenths were seen once. Sequencing was performed on peripheral blood, taken on day 0 of AZD1222 vaccination. The receptors were gathered from an adult in good health.

The genes are TRBV25-1 and TRBJ2-5; D is ambiguous. Germline CDR1 is MGHDK and CDR2 is SYGVNS. The CDR3 sequence is 12 residues long. The V end lost 5 bases, the J end lost 4 bases, and 8 bases lay between the germline ends. The CDR3 protein is CASSPGRETQYF. For the CDR3, the DNA is TGTGCCAGCAGTCCCGGGCGAGAGACCCAGTACTTC.

V gene TRBV3-1 (or the pseudogene TRBV3-2) combines with J gene TRBJ2-4; the D gene could be TRBD1 or TRBD2 (6 bases each). The V gene lost 4 bases and the J gene lost 5 bases, with 12 bases spanning the gap. The CDR3 has 14 amino acids. The germline CDR1 and CDR2 sequences are LGHDT and YNNKEL (reference sequence). The CDR3 DNA is TGTGCCAGCAGCCCGTACAGGGAGGAAAACATTCAGTACTTC. Translation gives CASSPYREENIQYF.

This rearrangement joins TRBV6-9 to TRBJ2-2; D remains ambiguous. This CDR3 has 14 residues. The V and J ends lost 3 bases and 8 bases respectively, with 13 bases between them. In germline, CDR1 is MNHGY, CDR2 SVAAGI. CDR3 sequence reads: CASSYHRQEGELFF. The CDR3 DNA reads as TGTGCCAGCAGTTACCACCGGCAAGAGGGGGAGCTGTTTTTT.

This chain connects TRBV5-1 to TRBJ1-5, with 8 bases aligning to TRBD1. In germline, CDR1 is SGHRS, CDR2 YFSETQ. V shed 5 bases, J shed 4 bases, and the junction held 8 bases outside the gene matches. The CDR3 runs to 15 residues. The CDR3 nucleotides read TGCGCCAGCAGAGTTGGACAGGGACCTAATCAGCCCCAGCATTTT. Translating it yields CASRVGQGPNQPQHF. Using reference TRBV5-1 and TRBJ1-5 for the parts outside the CDR3, the full variable domain is KAGVTQTPRYLIKTRGQQVTLSCSPISGHRSVSWYQQTPGQGLQFLFEYFSETQRNKGNFPGRFSGRQFSNSRSEMNVSTLELGDSALYLCASRVGQGPNQPQHFGDGTRLSIL.

V usage is TRBV7-6 and J usage is TRBJ1-6; 8 positions match TRBD1. J gave up 6 bases and V 5 bases, and 3 bases lay outside the gene matches. CDR3 size: 14 residues. CDR1 is SGHVS, CDR2 FNYEAQ, per germline. The chain's CDR3 is CASSRDRGNSPLHF. The CDR3 DNA sequence: TGTGCCAGCAGCCGCGACAGGGGTAATTCACCCCTCCACTTT. Filled out from reference TRBV7-6 and TRBJ1-6, the complete variable domain reads GAGVSQSPRYKVTKRGQDVALRCDPISGHVSLYWYRQALGQGPEFLTYFNYEAQQDKSGLPNDRFSAERPEGSISTLTIQRTEQRDSAMYRCASSRDRGNSPLHFGNGTRLTVT.

V gene TRBV4-1 combines with J gene TRBJ1-4; maybe TRBD1 (5 bases). CDR3 length: 15 residues. CDR1 is MGHRA and CDR2 is YSYEKL in the germline V gene. The V end was cut by 1 base, the J end by 8 bases, with 14 bases between. CDR3 in amino acids: CASSQAGQSDEKLFF. The CDR3 DNA reads TGCGCCAGCAGCCAAGCGGGGCAGAGTGACGAAAAACTGTTTTTT.

The rearrangement uses TRBV5-4 and TRBJ1-5; TRBD1 aligns across 11 bases. The CDR3 covers 16 residues. After removal of 3 bases from V and 4 bases from J, the junction contained 6 bases not matched to a gene. CDR1 is SGHNT, CDR2 YYREEE, per germline (reference sequence). The CDR3 sequence is CASSWSGTGGNQPQHF. As DNA, the CDR3 is TGTGCCAGCAGCTGGAGCGGGACAGGGGGAAATCAGCCCCAGCATTTT.

This chain uses TRBV2 with TRBJ1-4; D gene ambiguous. Germline-derived CDR1 and CDR2 are SNHLY and FYNNEI. CDR3 size: 14 residues. V was cut by 4 bases and J by 8 bases, with 14 bases left in between. CDR3 bases: TGTGCCAGCAGTGTTGTGGGAATACGGGAAAAACTGTTTTTT. Amino acids: CASSVVGIREKLFF.

This sequence joins TRBV25-1 and TRBJ2-5; D is possibly TRBD1 (7 bases). V gave up 7 bases and J gave up 5 bases, with 11 bases separating them. Germline V gene data show CDR1 as MGHDK and CDR2 as SYGVNS. The CDR3 covers 12 residues. Written as DNA, the CDR3 is TGTGCCAGCACTCCAGGGGGGGAGACCCAGTACTTC. Translation gives CASTPGGETQYF.

The chain joins TRBV27 to TRBJ1-6; D is uncertain. CDR1 and CDR2 (germline): MNHEY, SMNVEV (reference sequence). The CDR3 is 16 residues long. Trimming removed 0 bases at V and 3 bases at J, with 9 bases between. Written as DNA, the CDR3 is TGTGCCAGCAGTTTATCAGTGCCGCTCTATAATTCACCCCTCCACTTT. It yields the protein CASSLSVPLYNSPLHF.

This rearrangement joins TRBV30 to TRBJ1-3; no definite D call. The ends were cut back, 1 base at V and 0 bases at J, with 7 bases in the middle. Germline V gene data show CDR1 as GTSNPN and CDR2 as SVGIG (reference sequence). The CDR3 runs to 14 residues. CDR3 coding DNA: TGTGCCTGGAGTGGATCCCCCTCTGGAAACACCATATATTTT. It encodes CAWSGSPSGNTIYF.

The CDR3: CASRTGGGGNQPQHF. The CDR3 DNA follows: TGTGCCAGTAGGACAGGGGGCGGTGGCAATCAGCCCCAGCATTTT. V and J are TRBV19 and TRBJ1-5; TRBD1 matches at 10 bases. Losses at the gene ends were 6 bases for V and 2 bases for J; bases not matched to a gene: 4. This CDR3 contains 15 residues. The V gene's germline CDR1 is LNHDA and CDR2 SQIVND (reference sequence).

This CDR3 reads CSVVQGYTQGGYTF. The CDR3 nucleotides are TGCAGCGTTGTACAGGGCTACACTCAGGGAGGCTACACCTTC. This rearrangement joins TRBV29-1 to TRBJ1-2; the D gene is possibly TRBD1 (6 bases). The germline V and J ends were trimmed by 4 bases and 8 bases, with 20 bases remaining between them. The CDR3 spans 14 residues. Germline CDR1 and CDR2: SQVTM and ANQGSEA.

The J gene is TRBJ2-7, the V gene TRBV18; 11 bases match TRBD1. Germline V gives CDR1 KGHSH, CDR2 LQKENI. Trimming took 2 bases from V and 5 from J; bases not matched to a gene: 8. CDR3 length: 16 residues. CDR3 in DNA: TGTGCCAGCTCACCAGGAATAGGACAGGGGGCAAACGAGCAGTACTTC. Amino acid sequence: CASSPGIGQGANEQYF.

Concerning this clone: The junction and the germline gene differ at one end; a read error may be behind it. The chain combines TRBV6-1 with TRBJ2-3; 10 bases are shared with TRBD1. Looked up from germline, CDR1 is MNHNS and CDR2 is SASEGT. CDR3 length: 16 residues. CDR3 DNA sequence: TGTGCCAGCCGTGGAAGGGACAGGGGCAGCACAGATACGCAATATTTT. This translates into CASRGRDRGSTDTQYF.

The J gene is TRBJ2-1, the V gene TRBV9; 7 positions match TRBD2. This CDR3 is built from 15 residues. With 1 base clipped from V and 2 bases from J, the junction kept 3 bases outside the gene matches. Per the germline V gene, CDR1 is SGDLS and CDR2 is YYNGEE. The CDR3 DNA reads as TGTGCCAGCAGCGTAAGCGGGGCGGCCTACAATGAGCAGTTCTTC. Its protein product is CASSVSGAAYNEQFF.

A few counts support this clone. The chain combines TRBV28 with TRBJ2-1, with D possibly TRBD1 on 5 matching bases. The germline V gene has CDR1 MDHEN and CDR2 SYDVKM. Trimming left V 4 bases short and J 7 bases short, with 11 bases between. The CDR3 has 13 residues. The CDR3: CASSSPQGNEQFF. CDR3 in DNA: TGTGCCAGCAGTTCACCCCAGGGAAATGAGCAGTTCTTC.

As DNA, the CDR3 is TGTGCCAGCAGCGAAGAAATCGGGCAAGCTAATGAAAAACTGTTTTTT. Translated: CASSEEIGQANEKLFF. The V call is TRBV7-9, the J call TRBJ1-4; the D is unclear. Looked up from germline, CDR1 is SEHNR and CDR2 is FQNEAQ (reference sequence). The CDR3 runs 16 residues. V was pared by 5 bases and J by 3 bases, with 16 bases between.

J is TRBJ1-2 and V is TRBV5-4; possibly TRBD1 for D (6 bases). CDR3 size: 13 residues. Trimming stripped 4 bases from V and 3 bases from J, with 10 bases between. In germline, CDR1 is SGHNT, CDR2 YYREEE (reference sequence). The CDR3 DNA reads TGTGCCAGCAGCCCGGACAGCTACTATGGCTACACCTTC. Its protein product is CASSPDSYYGYTF. The full variable domain, with the rest looked up from reference TRBV5-4 and TRBJ1-2, is ETGVTQSPTHLIKTRGQQVTLRCSSQSGHNTVSWYQQALGQGPQFIFQYYREEENGRGNFPPRFSGLQFPNYSSELNVNALELDDSALYLCASSPDSYYGYTFGSGTRLTVV.

The chain joins TRBV24-1 to TRBJ2-1; D call uncertain. The V gene's germline CDR1 is KGHDR and CDR2 SFDVKD. This CDR3 comprises 15 residues. Trimming removed 5 bases at V and 0 bases at J, with 10 bases between. CDR3 sequence reads: CATSGTTSSYNEQFF. CDR3 coding DNA: TGTGCCACCAGTGGGACGACAAGCTCCTACAATGAGCAGTTCTTC.

The chain recombines TRBV6-5 with TRBJ1-4; the D gene is possibly TRBD1 (5 bases). CDR1 and CDR2 from the germline V gene are MNHEY and SVGAGI. The CDR3 totals 13 residues. Trimming took 8 bases from V and 5 from J, leaving 12 bases between them. The CDR3 coding sequence is TGTGCCAGCCAACAGGTCTCGAATGAAAAACTGTTTTTT. Protein product: CASQQVSNEKLFF.

Here the CDR3 reads CASSDAASGSPHNEQFF. CDR3 nucleotides: TGTGCCAGCAGTGACGCGGCTAGCGGGAGCCCCCACAATGAGCAGTTCTTC. The chain recombines TRBV2 with TRBJ2-1, with 10 bases fitting TRBD2. The CDR3 runs 17 residues. After removal of 3 bases from V and 5 bases from J, the junction contained 10 bases not matched to a gene. Germline V gene lookup returns CDR1 SNHLY and CDR2 FYNNEI.

The V and J genes are TRBV29-1 and TRBJ2-5, with TRBD1 as a possible D gene (6 bases). The CDR3 sequence is 13 residues long. V gave up 5 bases and J gave up 5 bases, with 15 bases separating them. CDR1 is SQVTM and CDR2 is ANQGSEA in the germline V gene. The CDR3, as DNA: TGCAGCGTTTCCAACAGGGCAGGGGAGACCCAGTACTTC. Residues: CSVSNRAGETQYF.

This chain uses TRBV4-1 with TRBJ1-2, with D perhaps matching TRBD1 (6 bases). The CDR3 is 16 residues long. Germline loops: CDR1 MGHRA, CDR2 YSYEKL. Deletions cut 0 bases from V and 7 bases from J, with 18 bases between. CDR3 nucleotides: TGCGCCAGCAGCCAAGATCGGACAGCTCCCTTGGGTGGCTACACCTTC. Encoded protein: CASSQDRTAPLGGYTF.

V usage is TRBV7-3 and J usage is TRBJ2-3; D perhaps matches TRBD1 (6 bases). V lost 2 bases and J lost 6, with 15 bases in between. Per the germline V gene, CDR1 is SGHTA and CDR2 is FQGTGA. CDR3 length: 15 residues. CDR3: CASSLYPGAVDTQYF. In nucleotides, the CDR3 is TGTGCCAGCAGCTTATACCCAGGGGCCGTCGATACGCAGTATTTT.

This chain joins TRBV2 and TRBJ2-6, with TRBD2 matching over 7 bases. This CDR3 region has 15 residues. Germline V gene sequence: CDR1 SNHLY, CDR2 FYNNEI. Unmatched junction bases numbered 9, after V lost 9 bases and J lost 4 bases. The CDR3 sequence: CASFFGGSGANVLTF. CDR3 sequence (DNA): TGTGCCAGTTTTTTCGGGGGGTCCGGGGCCAACGTCCTGACTTTC.

V and J are TRBV19 and TRBJ1-2; no clear D gene. Germline loops: CDR1 LNHDA, CDR2 SQIVND (reference sequence). This CDR3 has 14 residues. Trimming cost V 6 bases and J 4 bases, with 15 bases left between them. In DNA, the CDR3 is TGTGCCAGTAGCCCGAGTCAGAACTTCTATGGCTACACCTTC. It yields the protein CASSPSQNFYGYTF.

The CDR3 DNA reads TGCGCCAGCAGCCAAGAGCCCCAGCACGTGACTGAAGCTTTCTTT. Amino acid sequence: CASSQEPQHVTEAFF. The chain recombines TRBV4-1 with TRBJ1-1; D uncertain. The CDR3 is made up of 15 amino acids. V shed 0 bases and J shed 5 bases, with 13 bases lying between them. In germline, CDR1 is MGHRA, CDR2 YSYEKL.

Remarks on this clone: Other nucleotide sequences in the sample specify the same CDR3. The CDR3 DNA is TGTGCCAGCAGTTTATCAAGGGATCAGCCCCAGCATTTT. Translated: CASSLSRDQPQHF. The chain uses TRBV27 and TRBJ1-5, with unresolved D. V lost 0 bases and J lost 5, with 5 bases in between. Germline lookup yields CDR1 MNHEY and CDR2 SMNVEV (reference sequence). The CDR3 runs to 13 residues.